Following are 7 T cell receptor beta chains from one sample sequenced in a study of shared clonotypes between healthy human individuals. Only in-frame clones appear in the TCRdb table, and some are missing; sequencing was by immunoSEQ multiplex PCR. The sample includes around 2.3 million clones, 90% to 97% of them seen just once. The sample was naive CD4+ T cells sorted from blood. Subset noted: CD45RA+ positively selected. The receptors stem from a young man in good health.

This sequence joins TRBV10-3 and TRBJ2-5; the match to TRBD1 covers 7 bases. The CDR3 has 15 amino acids. Trimming cost V 3 bases and J 5 bases; bases outside gene matches: 9. CDR1 and CDR2 (germline): ENHRY, SYGVKD. The CDR3 reads CAISDGGQVSETQYF. In DNA form, the CDR3 reads TGTGCCATCAGTGACGGTGGACAGGTGTCGGAGACCCAGTACTTC.

The chain uses TRBV18 and TRBJ2-1; possibly TRBD2 for D (5 bases). Germline loops: CDR1 KGHSH, CDR2 LQKENI. V was trimmed by 3 bases and J by 2 bases, leaving 17 bases between them. This CDR3 comprises 17 residues. The CDR3 DNA reads as TGTGCCAGCTCACCCGTGGGCCCGCGGGCGGCCTACAATGAGCAGTTCTTC. The encoded protein is CASSPVGPRAAYNEQFF. Full variable domain (remainder filled in from reference TRBV18 and TRBJ2-1): NAGVMQNPRHLVRRRGQEARLRCSPMKGHSHVYWYRQLPEEGLKFMVYLQKENIIDESGMPKERFSAEFPKEGPSILRIQQVVRGDSAAYFCASSPVGPRAAYNEQFFGPGTRLTVL.

This sequence joins TRBV6-5 and TRBJ2-7; 8 positions match TRBD1. Germline CDR1 reads MNHEY; CDR2 reads SVGAGI. V lost 6 bases and J lost 6; bases outside the gene matches: 7. The CDR3 runs 13 residues. CDR3 coding DNA: TGTGCCAGCAGACGTGGACAGGGAGGCGAGCAGTACTTC. The encoded protein is CASRRGQGGEQYF.

The rearrangement uses TRBV30 and TRBJ1-1, with D maybe TRBD1 (6 bases). Germline V CDR1 and CDR2: GTSNPN, SVGIG (reference sequence). The CDR3 runs to 13 residues. V lost 8 bases and J lost 0, with 13 bases in between. CDR3 DNA: TGTGCCGGAGGAACAGGGATGAACACTGAAGCTTTCTTT. Its protein product is CAGGTGMNTEAFF.

The V and J genes are TRBV15 and TRBJ2-5, with 8 nucleotides matching TRBD1. This CDR3 has 13 residues. The ends lost 5 bases at V and 5 bases at J; junction bases unmatched: 4. Per the germline V gene, CDR1 is LNHNV and CDR2 is YYDKDF (reference sequence). The CDR3 region is CATSDRGTETQYF. The DNA of the CDR3 is TGTGCCACCAGCGACAGGGGAACGGAGACCCAGTACTTC.

The gene calls are TRBV5-4 and TRBJ1-2, with TRBD1 identical over 7 bases. The germline CDR1 and CDR2 sequences are SGHNT and YYREEE (reference sequence). With V trimmed by 3 bases and J by 3 bases, 8 bases remained unmatched. The CDR3 is 15 residues long. The CDR3 coding sequence is TGTGCCAGCAGCTGGAACAGGGGTAAGGACTATGGCTACACCTTC. It yields the protein CASSWNRGKDYGYTF.

The chain couples TRBV27 to TRBJ1-6, with 8 bases identical to TRBD1. This CDR3 is built from 15 residues. Trimming removed 5 bases from V and 12 bases from J; junction bases left unmatched: 12. Germline CDR1 is MNHEY and CDR2 is SMNVEV (reference sequence). The DNA of the CDR3 is TGTGCCAGCAGTCCGGGACAGGCGGTCATAGGACCCCTCCACTTT. This gives the protein CASSPGQAVIGPLHF.